The rows below give T cell receptor beta chains drawn from one sample of a study of shared clonotypes between healthy human individuals. The assay was immunoSEQ multiplex PCR, and TCRdb's table has in-frame clones only and misses some. Here the sample spans roughly 1,000,000 clones, approximately 78% being singletons. Sequenced: memory CD4+ T cells from PBMCs. The origin of the receptors is a man aged 18 to 29 in good health. Some clones in this sample may be carry-over from other donors' samples. The CDR3 runs from the conserved cysteine through the conserved F or W. The D gene is left open where the match is weak. Clone size appears in some rows only: once, few, many, or a class for an expanded clone.

clone size: -
V gene: TRBV2
J gene: TRBJ1-5
D gene: -
CDR3 length: 13
CDR3 protein: CASGGRLNQPQHF
CDR3 DNA: TGTGCCAGCGGGGGGCGGCTCAATCAGCCCCAGCATTTT

clone size: -
V gene: TRBV15
J gene: TRBJ2-5
D gene: TRBD2
CDR3 length: 15
CDR3 protein: CATSRTSGRGETQYF
CDR3 DNA: TGTGCCACCAGCAGAACAAGCGGGAGAGGGGAGACCCAGTACTTC

clone size: -
V gene: TRBV7-9
J gene: TRBJ2-3
D gene: TRBD2
CDR3 length: 19
CDR3 protein: CASSPHRGFKREDRDTQYF
CDR3 DNA: TGTGCCAGCAGCCCACACCGGGGTTTTAAGCGGGAGGATAGAGATACGCAGTATTTT

clone size: -
V gene: TRBV25-1
J gene: TRBJ1-2
D gene: -
CDR3 length: 18
CDR3 protein: CASSGTPGQPPGGYGYTF
CDR3 DNA: TGTGCCAGCAGTGGGACTCCGGGACAACCGCCTGGTGGCTATGGCTACACCTTC

clone size: -
V gene: TRBV6-5
J gene: TRBJ2-1
D gene: -
CDR3 length: 11
CDR3 protein: CASSSPPEQFF
CDR3 DNA: TGTGCCAGCAGTTCCCCCCCTGAGCAGTTCTTC

clone size: -
V gene: TRBV7-2
J gene: TRBJ1-2
D gene: TRBD1
CDR3 length: 14
CDR3 protein: CASSIQRQGDGYTF
CDR3 DNA: TGTGCCAGCAGCATCCAGCGACAGGGGGACGGCTACACCTTC

clone size: -
V gene: TRBV7-9
J gene: TRBJ1-1
D gene: -
CDR3 length: 13
CDR3 protein: CASSLGGTQGTFF
CDR3 DNA: TGTGCCAGCAGCTTAGGAGGGACCCAGGGAACTTTCTTT

clone size: -
V gene: TRBV18
J gene: TRBJ2-5
D gene: -
CDR3 length: 14
CDR3 protein: CASSHNNVGETQYF
CDR3 DNA: TGTGCCAGCTCACATAATAACGTAGGGGAGACCCAGTACTTC

clone size: -
V gene: TRBV7-8
J gene: TRBJ2-2
D gene: -
CDR3 length: 17
CDR3 protein: CASSLYHGGTNTGELFF
CDR3 DNA: TGTGCCAGCAGCTTATATCATGGCGGGACGAACACCGGGGAGCTGTTTTTT

clone size: -
V gene: TRBV30
J gene: TRBJ2-7
D gene: -
CDR3 length: 14
CDR3 protein: CAWCRAGRYYEQYF
CDR3 DNA: TGTGCCTGGTGTCGGGCCGGCCGGTACTACGAGCAGTACTTC

clone size: -
V gene: TRBV27
J gene: TRBJ2-1
D gene: TRBD1
CDR3 length: 14
CDR3 protein: CASSLWDRVHEQFF
CDR3 DNA: TGTGCCAGCAGTTTATGGGACAGGGTACATGAGCAGTTCTTC

clone size: few
V gene: TRBV30
J gene: TRBJ1-2
D gene: -
CDR3 length: 12
CDR3 protein: CAWSAGSGGYTF
CDR3 DNA: TGTGCCTGGAGTGCAGGGTCCGGTGGCTACACCTTC

clone size: -
V gene: TRBV11-1
J gene: TRBJ2-1
D gene: TRBD2
CDR3 length: 14
CDR3 protein: CASSPRRTSGEQFF
CDR3 DNA: TGTGCCAGCAGCCCCCGAAGAACTAGCGGTGAGCAGTTCTTC

clone size: many
V gene: TRBV7-2
J gene: TRBJ2-7
D gene: -
CDR3 length: 13
CDR3 protein: CASSTGTSGEQYF
CDR3 DNA: TGTGCCAGCAGCACCGGGACGTCGGGCGAGCAGTACTTC

clone size: -
V gene: TRBV5-1
J gene: TRBJ2-1
D gene: TRBD2
CDR3 length: 14
CDR3 protein: CASRGTSGDNEQFF
CDR3 DNA: TGCGCCAGCAGGGGGACTAGCGGGGACAATGAGCAGTTCTTC